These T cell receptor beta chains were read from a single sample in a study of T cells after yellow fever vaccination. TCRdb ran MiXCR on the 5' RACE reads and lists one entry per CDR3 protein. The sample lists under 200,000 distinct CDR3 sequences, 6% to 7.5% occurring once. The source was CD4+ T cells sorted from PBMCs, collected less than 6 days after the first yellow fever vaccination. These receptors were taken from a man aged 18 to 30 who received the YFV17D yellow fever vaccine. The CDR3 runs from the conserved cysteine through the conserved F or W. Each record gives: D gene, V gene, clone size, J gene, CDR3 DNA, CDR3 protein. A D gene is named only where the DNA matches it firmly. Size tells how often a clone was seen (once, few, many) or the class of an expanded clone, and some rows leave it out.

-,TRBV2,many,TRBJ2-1,TGTGCCAGCAGTGCCGGGGGTAGAGGCAATGAGCAGTTCTTC,CASSAGGRGNEQFF
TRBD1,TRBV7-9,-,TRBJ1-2,TGTGCCAGCAGCGCATATGGACAGGGGGAAGTTTATGGCTACACCTTC,CASSAYGQGEVYGYTF
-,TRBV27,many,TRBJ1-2,TGTGCCAGCAGTTACAGGGCTCGTGACTATGGCTACACCTTC,CASSYRARDYGYTF
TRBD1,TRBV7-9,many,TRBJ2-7,TGTGCCAGCAGCCTACAGGGGAGCTCCTACGAGCAGTACTTC,CASSLQGSSYEQYF
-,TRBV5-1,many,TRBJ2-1,TGCGCCAGCAGCTTCAGCGACAGGACCAATGAGCAGTTCTTC,CASSFSDRTNEQFF
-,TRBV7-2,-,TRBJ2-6,TGTGCCAGCAGCGCCTCCTCAGCTGGGGCCAACGTCCTGACTTTC,CASSASSAGANVLTF
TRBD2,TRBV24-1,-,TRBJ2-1,TGTGCCACCAGTGGGGGAGGGCTGGGTGAGCAGTTCTTC,CATSGGGLGEQFF
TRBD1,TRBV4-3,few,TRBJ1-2,TGCGCCAGCAGCCAATACCTTGGGGCAGGGGGAAACTATGGCTACACCTTC,CASSQYLGAGGNYGYTF
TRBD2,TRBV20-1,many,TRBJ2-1,TGCAGTGCTAGGAGCGGGGGGTTGTCCTACAATGAGCAGTTCTTC,CSARSGGLSYNEQFF
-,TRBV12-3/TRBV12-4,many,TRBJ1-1,TGTGCCAGTGCTTCCGGGACGTGGTTTCAACAAAGCACTGAAGCTTTCTTT,CASASGTWFQQSTEAFF
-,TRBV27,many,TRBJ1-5,TGTGCCAGCTCCCCACTACAGGGTATTGGTCAGCCCCAGCATTTT,CASSPLQGIGQPQHF
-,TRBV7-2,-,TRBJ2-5,TGTGCCAGCAGCCCCAACTTCGTCGGGGAGACCCAGTACTTC,CASSPNFVGETQYF
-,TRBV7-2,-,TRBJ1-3,TGTGCCAGCAGCTTACAGGACCTCCAGCAAGAGGCCATATATTTT,CASSLQDLQQEAIYF
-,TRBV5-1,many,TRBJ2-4,TGCGCCAGCAGCGTTGGATCCACTAATTTAAACATTCAGTACTTC,CASSVGSTNLNIQYF
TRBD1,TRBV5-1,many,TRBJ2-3,TGCGCCAGCAGCCTTAGACAGGGACGCCTTACGCAGTATTTT,CASSLRQGRLTQYF
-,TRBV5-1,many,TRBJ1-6,TGCGCCAGCAGCCTCTCCACCTATAATTCACCCCTCCACTTT,CASSLSTYNSPLHF
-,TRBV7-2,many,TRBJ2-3,TGTGCCAGCAGGCCTTTGGGGGCAGGGACAGATACGCAGTATTTT,CASRPLGAGTDTQYF
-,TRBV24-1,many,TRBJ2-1,TGTGCCACCAGTGATCGCGCGTACAATGAGCAGTTCTTC,CATSDRAYNEQFF
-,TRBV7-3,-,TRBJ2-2,TGTGCCAGCAGCCCTAGGGTACCTAGCTTGGGGACCGGGGAGCTGTTTTTT,CASSPRVPSLGTGELFF
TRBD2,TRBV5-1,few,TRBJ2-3,TGCGCCAGTATTAGCGGGGGGGCGTCAGATACGCAGTATTTT,CASISGGASDTQYF
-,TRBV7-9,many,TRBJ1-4,TGTGCCAGCAGCCCCGGGGGGGGGCTGGCAACTAATGAAAAACTGTTTTTT,CASSPGGGLATNEKLFF
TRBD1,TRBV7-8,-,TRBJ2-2,TGTGCCAGCACCCAATTACCCGGACAGGGGTTGGCCGGGGAGCTGTTTTTT,CASTQLPGQGLAGELFF
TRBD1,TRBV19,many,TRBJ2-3,TGTGCCAGCCTCAAGGACAGGGATGAGAATACGCAGTATTTT,CASLKDRDENTQYF
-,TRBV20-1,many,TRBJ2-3,TGCAGTGCTAGAGACGCTAGGGGTACCGGTGTAGATACGCAGTATTTT,CSARDARGTGVDTQYF
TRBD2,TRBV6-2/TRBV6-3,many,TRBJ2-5,TGTGCCAGCAGTCCCTGGGCTAGCGGGGCCCAAGAGACCCAGTACTTC,CASSPWASGAQETQYF
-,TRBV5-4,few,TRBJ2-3,TGTGCCAGCAGCTTCGACTCGGGGGATACGCAGTATTTT,CASSFDSGDTQYF
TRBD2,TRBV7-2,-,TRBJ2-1,TGTGCCAGCAGCTTAGGGCGTCGGCGGGGGGGACACAATGAGCAGTTCTTC,CASSLGRRRGGHNEQFF
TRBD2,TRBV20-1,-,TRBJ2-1,TGCAGTGCTAGGCGGGGGGGCACCTACAATGAGCAGTTCTTC,CSARRGGTYNEQFF
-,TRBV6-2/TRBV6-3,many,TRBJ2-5,TGTGCCAGCAGGCCCGTTGGGGGAGAGACCCAGTACTTC,CASRPVGGETQYF
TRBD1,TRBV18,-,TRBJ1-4,TGTGCCAGCTCACTAAATGTTGGGACAGGGGATGAAAAACTGTTTTTT,CASSLNVGTGDEKLFF
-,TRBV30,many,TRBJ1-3,TGTGCCTGGAGTGCGGCGAACACCATATATTTT,CAWSAANTIYF
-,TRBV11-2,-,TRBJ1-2,TGTGCCAGCAGCTTAGAGTTCGGGTTGCGGCACTATGGCTACACCTTC,CASSLEFGLRHYGYTF
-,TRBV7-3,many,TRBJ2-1,TGTGCCAGCAGCCCCGGACAGCTCAATGAGCAGTTCTTC,CASSPGQLNEQFF
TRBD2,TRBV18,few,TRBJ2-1,TGTGCCAGCTCACCTTGGACTAGCGGGGGGGGACTGACTGAGCAGTTCTTC,CASSPWTSGGGLTEQFF
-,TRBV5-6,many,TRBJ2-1,TGTGCCAGCAGCTTATGGATTGACGAGCAGTTCTTC,CASSLWIDEQFF
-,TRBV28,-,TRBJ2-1,TGTGCCAGCAGTTCCCCCGGCGGGCGGTATGAGCAGTTCTTC,CASSSPGGRYEQFF
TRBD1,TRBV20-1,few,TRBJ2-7,TGCAGTGCCGCGGGACAGGGTGGCTACGAGCAGTACTTC,CSAAGQGGYEQYF
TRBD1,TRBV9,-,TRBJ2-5,TGTGCCAGCAGCCGGACAGGGGGCGTGGAGACCCAGTACTTC,CASSRTGGVETQYF
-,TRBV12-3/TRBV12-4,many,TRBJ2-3,TGTGCAAGCGGAACGACGACCCTTCCAGATACGCAGTATTTT,CASGTTTLPDTQYF